This T cell receptor (beta chain) was identified during a study of OX40 agonist ivuxolimab in advanced cancers. Across the whole study: Patients were treated with intravenous ivuxolimab, dosed at 0.01 to 10 mg/kg and infused every 2 weeks.

Notes on this clone: Antigen unknown.

The repertoire was sequenced with immunoSEQ multiplex PCR; TCRdb's copy has only in-frame clones and lacks some. This repertoire shows some 74,000 clones, around 80% found once; its top ten account for 5%. Whole-study findings and limits: Nonresponders included some who also had low normalized T-cell clonal expansion. With doses of 0.1 to 3.0 mg/kg, CD4+ and CD8+ blood T cells had undergone clonal expansion by week 6.

The timepoints at which blood was sampled were baseline, cycle 4 day 1, and cycle 7 day 1. With 1 base removed from V and 0 bases from J, the gap between germline ends came to 7 bases. The germline gives CDR1 SGHTA, CDR2 FQGNSA. The CDR3 runs 15 residues. The chain joins TRBV7-2 to TRBJ1-3; D remains unclear. Sample: CD4+ or CD8+ T cells sorted from blood, taken in a trial of the OX40 agonist ivuxolimab. The TCR was taken from an adult with an advanced solid tumor such as melanoma, head and neck, liver or kidney cancer. The CDR3 DNA reads TGTGCCAGCAGCTTAGGGACGGACTCTGGAAACACCATATATTTT. Amino acids: CASSLGTDSGNTIYF.